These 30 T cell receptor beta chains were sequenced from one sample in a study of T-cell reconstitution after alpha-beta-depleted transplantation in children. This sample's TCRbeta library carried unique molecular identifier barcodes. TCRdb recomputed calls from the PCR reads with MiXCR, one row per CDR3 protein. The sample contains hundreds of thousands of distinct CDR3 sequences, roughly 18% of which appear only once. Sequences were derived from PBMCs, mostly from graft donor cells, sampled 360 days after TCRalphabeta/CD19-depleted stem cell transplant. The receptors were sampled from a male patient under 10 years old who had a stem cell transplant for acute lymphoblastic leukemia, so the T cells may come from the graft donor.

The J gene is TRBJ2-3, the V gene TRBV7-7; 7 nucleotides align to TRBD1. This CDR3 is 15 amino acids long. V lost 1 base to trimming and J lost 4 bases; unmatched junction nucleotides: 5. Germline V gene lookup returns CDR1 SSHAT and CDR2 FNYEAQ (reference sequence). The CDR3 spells CASSLGDRAADTQYF. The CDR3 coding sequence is TGTGCCAGCAGCTTAGGTGACAGGGCGGCAGATACGCAGTATTTT. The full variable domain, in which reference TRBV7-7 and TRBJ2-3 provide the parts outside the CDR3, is GAGVSQSPRYKVTKRGQDVTLRCDPISSHATLYWYQQALGQGPEFLTYFNYEAQPDKSGLPSDRFSAERPEGSISTLTIQRTEQRDSAMYRCASSLGDRAADTQYFGPGTRLTVL.

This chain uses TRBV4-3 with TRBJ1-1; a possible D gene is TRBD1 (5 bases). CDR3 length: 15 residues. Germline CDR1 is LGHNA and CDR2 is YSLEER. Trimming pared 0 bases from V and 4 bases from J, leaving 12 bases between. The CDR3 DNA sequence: TGCGCCAGCAGCCAAGAGCCGGGGGGTGCCACTGAAGCTTTCTTT. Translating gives CASSQEPGGATEAFF.

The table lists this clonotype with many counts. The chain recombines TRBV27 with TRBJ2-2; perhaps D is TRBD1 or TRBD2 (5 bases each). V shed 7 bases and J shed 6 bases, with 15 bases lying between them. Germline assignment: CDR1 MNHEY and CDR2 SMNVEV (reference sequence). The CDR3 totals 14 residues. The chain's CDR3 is CASTPRGEAGELFF. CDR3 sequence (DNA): TGTGCCAGCACTCCTAGAGGGGAAGCCGGGGAGCTGTTTTTT.

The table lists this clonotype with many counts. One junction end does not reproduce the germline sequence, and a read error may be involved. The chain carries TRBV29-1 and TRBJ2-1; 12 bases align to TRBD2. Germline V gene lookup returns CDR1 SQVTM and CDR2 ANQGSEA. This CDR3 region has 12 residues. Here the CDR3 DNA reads TGCAGCGTTGAGGATTTACTAGCGGGGGGTCTCTTC. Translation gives CSVEDLLAGGLF.

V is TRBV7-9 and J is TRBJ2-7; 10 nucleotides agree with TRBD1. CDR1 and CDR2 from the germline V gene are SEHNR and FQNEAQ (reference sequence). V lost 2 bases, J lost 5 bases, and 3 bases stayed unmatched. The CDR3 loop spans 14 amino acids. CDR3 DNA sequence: TGTGCCAGCAGCTTAAGACAGGGGGCCCACGAGCAGTACTTC. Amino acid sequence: CASSLRQGAHEQYF. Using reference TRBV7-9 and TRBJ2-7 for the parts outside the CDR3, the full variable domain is DTGVSQNPRHKITKRGQNVTFRCDPISEHNRLYWYRQTLGQGPEFLTYFQNEAQLEKSRLLSDRFSAERPKGSFSTLEIQRTEQGDSAMYLCASSLRQGAHEQYFGPGTRLTVT.

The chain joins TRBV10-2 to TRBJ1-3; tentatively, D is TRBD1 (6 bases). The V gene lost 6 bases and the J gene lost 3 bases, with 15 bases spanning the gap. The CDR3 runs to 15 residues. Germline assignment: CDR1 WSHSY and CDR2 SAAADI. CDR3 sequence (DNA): TGCGCCAGCAGCCCCAACCACAGGGATGGAAACACCATATATTTT. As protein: CASSPNHRDGNTIYF.

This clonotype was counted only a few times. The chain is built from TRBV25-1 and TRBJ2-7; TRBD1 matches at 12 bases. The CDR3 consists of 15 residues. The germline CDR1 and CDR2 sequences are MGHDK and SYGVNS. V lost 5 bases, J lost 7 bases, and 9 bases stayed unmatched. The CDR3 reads CASSPPGQGAVEQYF. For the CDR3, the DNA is TGTGCCAGCAGTCCACCGGGACAGGGGGCAGTTGAGCAGTACTTC.

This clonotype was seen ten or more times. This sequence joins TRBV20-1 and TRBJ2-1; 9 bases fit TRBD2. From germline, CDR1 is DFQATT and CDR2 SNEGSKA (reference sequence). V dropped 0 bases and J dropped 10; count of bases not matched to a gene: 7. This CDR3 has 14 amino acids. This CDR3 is CSARDSLAGWEQFF. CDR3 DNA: TGCAGTGCTAGAGATTCCCTAGCGGGATGGGAGCAGTTCTTC.

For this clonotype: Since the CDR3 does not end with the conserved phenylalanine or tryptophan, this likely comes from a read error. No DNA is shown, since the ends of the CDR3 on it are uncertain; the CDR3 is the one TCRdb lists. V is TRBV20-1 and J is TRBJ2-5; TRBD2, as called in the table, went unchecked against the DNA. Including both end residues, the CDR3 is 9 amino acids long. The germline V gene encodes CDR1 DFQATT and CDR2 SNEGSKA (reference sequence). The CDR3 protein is CSARFEGDL.

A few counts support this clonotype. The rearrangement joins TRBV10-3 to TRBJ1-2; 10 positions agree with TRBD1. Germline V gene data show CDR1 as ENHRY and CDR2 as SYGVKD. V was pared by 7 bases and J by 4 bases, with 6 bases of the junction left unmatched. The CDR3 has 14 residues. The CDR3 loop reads CAITGDRGFYGYTF. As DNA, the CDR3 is TGTGCCATCACCGGGGACAGGGGCTTCTATGGCTACACCTTC.

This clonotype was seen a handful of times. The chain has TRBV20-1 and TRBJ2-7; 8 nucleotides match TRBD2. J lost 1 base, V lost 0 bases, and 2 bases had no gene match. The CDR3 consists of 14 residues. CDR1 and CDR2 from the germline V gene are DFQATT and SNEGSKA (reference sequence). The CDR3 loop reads CSARDVAGSYEQYF. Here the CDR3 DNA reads TGCAGTGCTAGAGATGTAGCGGGGTCCTACGAGCAGTACTTC.

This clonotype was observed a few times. The CDR3 is CASKPIHPNTEAFF. CDR3 bases: TGTGCCAGCAAACCAATACACCCGAACACTGAAGCTTTCTTT. The genes are TRBV27 and TRBJ1-1; D remains unclear. Trimming removed 7 bases from V and 1 base from J, with 13 bases in between. The CDR3 extends over 14 amino acids. Germline assignment: CDR1 MNHEY and CDR2 SMNVEV (reference sequence).

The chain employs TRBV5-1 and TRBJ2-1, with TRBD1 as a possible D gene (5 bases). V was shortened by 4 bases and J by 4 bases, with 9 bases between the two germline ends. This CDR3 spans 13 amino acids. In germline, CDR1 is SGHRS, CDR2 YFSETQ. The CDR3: CASSQQGYNEQFF. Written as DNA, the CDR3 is TGCGCCAGCAGCCAGCAGGGTTACAATGAGCAGTTCTTC. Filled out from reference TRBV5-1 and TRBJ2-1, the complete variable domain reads KAGVTQTPRYLIKTRGQQVTLSCSPISGHRSVSWYQQTPGQGLQFLFEYFSETQRNKGNFPGRFSGRQFSNSRSEMNVSTLELGDSALYLCASSQQGYNEQFFGPGTRLTVL.

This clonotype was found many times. The CDR3 sequence is CASLTSGPYEQYF. CDR3 nucleotides: TGTGCCAGCCTAACTAGCGGTCCCTACGAGCAGTACTTC. V is TRBV28 and J is TRBJ2-7; 8 nucleotides agree with TRBD2. J was trimmed by 2 bases and V by 8 bases; bases with no gene match: 5. Germline V gene sequence: CDR1 MDHEN, CDR2 SYDVKM. This CDR3 contains 13 residues.

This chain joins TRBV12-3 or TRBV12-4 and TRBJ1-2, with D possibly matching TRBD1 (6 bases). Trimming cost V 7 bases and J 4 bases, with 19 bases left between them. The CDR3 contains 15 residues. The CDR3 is CASTDLGGASYGYTF. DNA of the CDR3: TGTGCCAGCACCGACTTAGGGGGGGCTAGCTATGGCTACACCTTC.

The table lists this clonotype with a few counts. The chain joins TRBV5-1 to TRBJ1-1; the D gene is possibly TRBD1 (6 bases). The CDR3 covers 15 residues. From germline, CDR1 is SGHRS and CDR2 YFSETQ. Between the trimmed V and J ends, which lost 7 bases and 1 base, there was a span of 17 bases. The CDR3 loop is CASFKSGQSNTEAFF. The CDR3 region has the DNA TGCGCCAGCTTCAAGTCGGGACAATCGAACACTGAAGCTTTCTTT. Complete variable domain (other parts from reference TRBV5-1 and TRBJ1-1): KAGVTQTPRYLIKTRGQQVTLSCSPISGHRSVSWYQQTPGQGLQFLFEYFSETQRNKGNFPGRFSGRQFSNSRSEMNVSTLELGDSALYLCASFKSGQSNTEAFFGQGTRLTVV.

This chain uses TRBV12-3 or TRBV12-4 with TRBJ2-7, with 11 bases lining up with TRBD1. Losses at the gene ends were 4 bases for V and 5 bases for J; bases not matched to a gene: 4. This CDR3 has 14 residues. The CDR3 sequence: CASSSWDRGDEQYF. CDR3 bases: TGTGCCAGCAGTTCCTGGGACAGGGGGGACGAGCAGTACTTC.

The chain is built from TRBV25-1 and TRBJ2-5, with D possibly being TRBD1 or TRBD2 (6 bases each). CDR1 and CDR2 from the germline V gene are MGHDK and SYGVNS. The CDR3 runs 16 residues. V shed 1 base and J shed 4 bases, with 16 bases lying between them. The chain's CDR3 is CASSESGRGGGETQYF. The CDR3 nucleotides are TGTGCCAGCAGTGAATCGGGCAGGGGAGGAGGAGAGACCCAGTACTTC.

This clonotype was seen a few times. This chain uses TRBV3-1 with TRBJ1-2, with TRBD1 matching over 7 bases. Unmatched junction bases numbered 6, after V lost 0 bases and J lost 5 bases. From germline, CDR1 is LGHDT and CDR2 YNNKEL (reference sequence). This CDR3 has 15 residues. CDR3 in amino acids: CASSQDRGRWYGYTF. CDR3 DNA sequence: TGTGCCAGCAGCCAAGATAGGGGGCGTTGGTATGGCTACACCTTC.

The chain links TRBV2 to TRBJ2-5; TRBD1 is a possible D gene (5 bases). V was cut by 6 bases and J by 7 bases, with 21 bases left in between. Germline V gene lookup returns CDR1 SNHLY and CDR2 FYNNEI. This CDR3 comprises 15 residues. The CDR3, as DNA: TGTGCCAGCAGCGCAGCAGGGCTGGCTCAGGGGACCCAGTACTTC. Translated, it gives CASSAAGLAQGTQYF.

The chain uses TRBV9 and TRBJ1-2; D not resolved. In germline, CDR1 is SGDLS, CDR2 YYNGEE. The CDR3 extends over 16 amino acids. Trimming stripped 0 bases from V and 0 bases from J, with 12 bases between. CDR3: CASSVGRGSANYGYTF. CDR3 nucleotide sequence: TGTGCCAGCAGCGTAGGCCGGGGATCAGCTAACTATGGCTACACCTTC.

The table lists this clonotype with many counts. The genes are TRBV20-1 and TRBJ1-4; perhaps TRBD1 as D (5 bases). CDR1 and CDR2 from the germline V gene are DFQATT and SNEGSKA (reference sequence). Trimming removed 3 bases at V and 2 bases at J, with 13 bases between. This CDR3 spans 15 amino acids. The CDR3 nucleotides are TGCAGTGCTAGCCTCGACAGTGGGACTAATGAAAAACTGTTTTTT. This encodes CSASLDSGTNEKLFF.

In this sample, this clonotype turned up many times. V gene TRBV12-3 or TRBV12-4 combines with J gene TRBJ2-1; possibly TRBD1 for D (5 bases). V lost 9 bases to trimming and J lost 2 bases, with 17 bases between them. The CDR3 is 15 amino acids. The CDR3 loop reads CASSPTGRPYNEQFF. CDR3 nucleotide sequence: TGTGCCAGTTCGCCTACAGGTCGCCCCTACAATGAGCAGTTCTTC.

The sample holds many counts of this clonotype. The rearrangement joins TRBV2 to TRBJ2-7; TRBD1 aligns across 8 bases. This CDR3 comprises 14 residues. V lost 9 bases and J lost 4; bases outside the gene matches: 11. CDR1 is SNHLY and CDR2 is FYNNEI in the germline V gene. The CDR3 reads CARDSEQGAYEQYF. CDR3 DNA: TGTGCCAGGGACTCGGAGCAGGGGGCATACGAGCAGTACTTC.

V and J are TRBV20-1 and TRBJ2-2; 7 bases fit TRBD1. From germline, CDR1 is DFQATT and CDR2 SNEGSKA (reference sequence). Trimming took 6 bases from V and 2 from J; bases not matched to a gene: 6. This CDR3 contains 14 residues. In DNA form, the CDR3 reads TGCAGTGCCAGGACAGGCCTAAACACCGGGGAGCTGTTTTTT. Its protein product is CSARTGLNTGELFF.

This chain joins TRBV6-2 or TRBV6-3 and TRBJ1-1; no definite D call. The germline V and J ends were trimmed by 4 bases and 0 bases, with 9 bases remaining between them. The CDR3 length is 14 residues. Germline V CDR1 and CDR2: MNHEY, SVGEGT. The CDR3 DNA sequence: TGTGCCAGCAGTTCCATACCAATGAACACTGAAGCTTTCTTT. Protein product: CASSSIPMNTEAFF.

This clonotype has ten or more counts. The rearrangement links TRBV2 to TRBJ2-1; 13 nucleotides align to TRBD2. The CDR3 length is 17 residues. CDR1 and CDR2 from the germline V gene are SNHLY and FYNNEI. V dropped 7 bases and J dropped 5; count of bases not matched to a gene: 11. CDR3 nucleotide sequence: TGTGCCAGCACCGGGACTAGCGGGATTGGAGCTAACAATGAGCAGTTCTTC. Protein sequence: CASTGTSGIGANNEQFF.

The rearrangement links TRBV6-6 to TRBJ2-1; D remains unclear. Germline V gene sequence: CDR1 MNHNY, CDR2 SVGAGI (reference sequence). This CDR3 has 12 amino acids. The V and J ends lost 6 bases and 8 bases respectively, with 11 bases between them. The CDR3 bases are TGTGCCAGCAGCCCCAACCCCGATGAGCAGTTCTTC. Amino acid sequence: CASSPNPDEQFF.

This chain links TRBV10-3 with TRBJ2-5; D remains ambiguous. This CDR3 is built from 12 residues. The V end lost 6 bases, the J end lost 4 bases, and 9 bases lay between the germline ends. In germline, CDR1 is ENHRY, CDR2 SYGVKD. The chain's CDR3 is CAIRSSGETQYF. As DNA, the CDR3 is TGTGCCATCAGGTCGTCAGGAGAGACCCAGTACTTC.

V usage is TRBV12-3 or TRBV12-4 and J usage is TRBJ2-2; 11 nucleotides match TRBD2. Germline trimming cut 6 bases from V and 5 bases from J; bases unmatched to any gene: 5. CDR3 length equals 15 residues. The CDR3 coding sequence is TGTGCCAGCAGCGTACTAGCGGGAGATACCGGGGAGCTGTTTTTT. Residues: CASSVLAGDTGELFF.